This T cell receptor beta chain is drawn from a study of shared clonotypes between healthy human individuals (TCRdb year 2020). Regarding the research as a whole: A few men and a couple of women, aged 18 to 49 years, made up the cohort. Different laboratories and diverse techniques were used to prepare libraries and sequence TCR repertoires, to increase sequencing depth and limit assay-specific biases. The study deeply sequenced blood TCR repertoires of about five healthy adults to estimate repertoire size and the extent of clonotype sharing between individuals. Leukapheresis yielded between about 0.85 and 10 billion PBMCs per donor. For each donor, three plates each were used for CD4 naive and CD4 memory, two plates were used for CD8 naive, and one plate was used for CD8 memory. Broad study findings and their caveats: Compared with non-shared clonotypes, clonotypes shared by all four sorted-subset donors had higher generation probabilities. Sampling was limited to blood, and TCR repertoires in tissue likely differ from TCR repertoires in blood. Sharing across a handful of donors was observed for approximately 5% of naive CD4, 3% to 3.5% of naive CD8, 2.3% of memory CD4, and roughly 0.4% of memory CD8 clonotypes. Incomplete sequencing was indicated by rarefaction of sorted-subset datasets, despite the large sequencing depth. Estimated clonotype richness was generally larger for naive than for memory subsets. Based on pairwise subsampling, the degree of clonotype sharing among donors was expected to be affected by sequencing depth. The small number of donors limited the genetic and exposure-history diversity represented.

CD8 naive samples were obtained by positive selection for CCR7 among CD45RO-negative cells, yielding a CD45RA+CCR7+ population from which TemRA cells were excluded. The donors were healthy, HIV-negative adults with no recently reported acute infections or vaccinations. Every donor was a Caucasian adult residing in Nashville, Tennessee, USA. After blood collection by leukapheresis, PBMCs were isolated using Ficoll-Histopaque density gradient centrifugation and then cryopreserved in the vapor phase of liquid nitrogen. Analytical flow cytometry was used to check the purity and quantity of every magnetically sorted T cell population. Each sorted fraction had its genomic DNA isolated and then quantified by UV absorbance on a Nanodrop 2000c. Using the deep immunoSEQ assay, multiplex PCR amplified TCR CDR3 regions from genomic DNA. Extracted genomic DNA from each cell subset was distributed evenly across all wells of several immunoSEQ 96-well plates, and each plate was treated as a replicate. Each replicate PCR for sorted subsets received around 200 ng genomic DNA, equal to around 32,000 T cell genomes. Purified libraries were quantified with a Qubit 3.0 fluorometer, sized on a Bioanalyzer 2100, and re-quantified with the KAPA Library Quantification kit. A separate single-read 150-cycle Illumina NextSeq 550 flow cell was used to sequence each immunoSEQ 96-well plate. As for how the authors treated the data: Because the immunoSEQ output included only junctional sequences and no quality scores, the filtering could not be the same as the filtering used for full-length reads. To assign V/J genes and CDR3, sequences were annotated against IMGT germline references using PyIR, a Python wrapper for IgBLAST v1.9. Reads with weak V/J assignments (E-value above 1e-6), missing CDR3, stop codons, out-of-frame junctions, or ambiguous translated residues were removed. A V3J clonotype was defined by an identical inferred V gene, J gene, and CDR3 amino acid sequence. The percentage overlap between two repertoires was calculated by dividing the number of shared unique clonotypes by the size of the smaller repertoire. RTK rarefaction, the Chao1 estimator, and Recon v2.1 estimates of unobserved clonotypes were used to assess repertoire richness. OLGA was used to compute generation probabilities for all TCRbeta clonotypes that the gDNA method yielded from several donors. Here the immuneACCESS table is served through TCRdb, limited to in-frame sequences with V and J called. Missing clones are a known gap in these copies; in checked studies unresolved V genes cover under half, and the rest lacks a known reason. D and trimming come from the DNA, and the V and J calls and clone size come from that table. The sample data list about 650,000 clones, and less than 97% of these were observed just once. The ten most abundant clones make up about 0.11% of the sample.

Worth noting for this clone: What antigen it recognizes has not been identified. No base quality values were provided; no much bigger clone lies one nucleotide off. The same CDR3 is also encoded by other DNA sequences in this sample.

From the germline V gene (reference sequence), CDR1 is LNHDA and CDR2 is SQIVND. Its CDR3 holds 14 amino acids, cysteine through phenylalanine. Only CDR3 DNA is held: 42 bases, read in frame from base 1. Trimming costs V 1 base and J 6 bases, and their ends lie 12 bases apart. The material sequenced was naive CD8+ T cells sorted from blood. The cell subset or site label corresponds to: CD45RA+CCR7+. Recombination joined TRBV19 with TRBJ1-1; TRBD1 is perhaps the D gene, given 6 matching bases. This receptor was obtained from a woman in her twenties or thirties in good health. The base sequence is TGTGCCAGTAGTATAGTGGCGGGGGCAGCTGAAGCTTTCTTT. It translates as CASSIVAGAAEAFF. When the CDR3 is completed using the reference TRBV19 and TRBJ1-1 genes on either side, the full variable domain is DGGITQSPKYLFRKEGQNVTLSCEQNLNHDAMYWYRQDPGQGLRLIYYSQIVNDFQKGDIAEGYSVSREKKESFPLTVTSAQKNPTAFYLCASSIVAGAAEAFFGQGTRLTVV.